The 23 T cell receptor beta chains given below trace back to one sample, sequenced in a study of cytomegalovirus exposure and HLA in healthy donors. A multiplex PCR was run with 60 Vbeta primers and 13 Jbeta primers. Libraries were prepared by immunoSEQ multiplex PCR; TCRdb keeps only in-frame clonotypes and omits some of them. The data show 100,000 to 140,000 clones, 70% to 85% seen once. The sample taken for sequencing was PBMCs. These receptors were obtained from a male donor in good health and CMV-seronegative.

The chain couples TRBV27 to TRBJ1-1; 7 bases map to TRBD1. Germline CDR1 is MNHEY and CDR2 is SMNVEV (reference sequence). This CDR3 region has 17 residues. V lost 0 bases to trimming and J lost 1 base; unmatched junction nucleotides: 8. The CDR3 reads CASSLSGPQGGNTEAFF. CDR3 nucleotides: TGTGCCAGCAGTTTATCCGGGCCCCAGGGGGGGAACACTGAAGCTTTCTTT.

V is TRBV7-2 and J is TRBJ1-6, with 8 bases identical to TRBD1. V trimming: 2 bases; J trimming: 10 bases; junction bases outside the gene matches: 10. The CDR3 consists of 16 residues. CDR1 is SGHTA, CDR2 FQGNSA, per germline. CDR3 amino acids: CASSLQSTGAWSPLHF. The CDR3 nucleotides read TGTGCCAGCAGCTTACAGTCGACAGGGGCTTGGTCACCCCTCCACTTT.

The V and J genes are TRBV6-4 and TRBJ2-2; 13 nucleotides match TRBD2. Germline lookup yields CDR1 MRHNA and CDR2 SNTAGT. This CDR3 contains 20 residues. V gave up 7 bases and J gave up 1 base; unmatched junction bases: 15. The CDR3 coding sequence is TGTGCCAGCACCCCGCCGGGACTAGCGGGACGCATTGGGAACACCGGGGAGCTGTTTTTT. The encoded protein is CASTPPGLAGRIGNTGELFF.

This clone is a singleton in its sample. The chain has TRBV30 and TRBJ1-1; D might be TRBD1 (5 bases). Germline assignment: CDR1 GTSNPN and CDR2 SVGIG (reference sequence). The V and J ends lost 4 bases and 0 bases respectively, with 12 bases between them. CDR3 length: 14 residues. CDR3 protein: CAWTRERMNTEAFF. The CDR3 coding sequence is TGTGCCTGGACCAGGGAACGCATGAACACTGAAGCTTTCTTT.

Points on this clone: One end of the junction fails to match germline, which may point to a read error. CDR3 in amino acids: CASTLRRLAGDRRGVNEQFF. The CDR3 DNA sequence: TGTGCCAGCACCTTACGGCGACTAGCGGGAGACAGGAGAGGAGTCAATGAGCAGTTCTTC. The V call is TRBV7-8, the J call TRBJ2-1; 12 bases agree with TRBD2. The length of the CDR3 is 20 residues. Germline loops: CDR1 SGHVS, CDR2 FQNEAQ.

This clone was counted only a few times. The chain recombines TRBV23-1 with TRBJ1-4; D is perhaps TRBD1 (6 bases). TRBV23-1 is noted as an ORF with a role that remains uncertain. The CDR3 contains 19 residues. Trimming left V 1 base short and J 5 bases short, with 23 bases between. CDR3 sequence reads: CASSQLYRDTQLKNEKLFF. CDR3 sequence (DNA): TGCGCCAGCAGTCAATTGTACCGGGACACTCAATTGAAGAATGAAAAACTGTTTTTT.

This clone was seen only a few times. The rearrangement links TRBV5-6 to TRBJ2-5, with 10 bases matching TRBD2. Germline assignment: CDR1 SGHDT and CDR2 YYEEEE. With V trimmed by 0 bases and J by 5 bases, 13 bases remained unmatched. The CDR3 runs to 18 residues. This chain's CDR3 is CASSLGPAGGGRSETQYF. CDR3 sequence (DNA): TGTGCCAGCAGCTTGGGTCCAGCGGGAGGGGGTAGATCCGAGACCCAGTACTTC.

The rearrangement links TRBV27 to TRBJ1-1, with a tentative D call TRBD1 (5 bases). Germline CDR1 MNHEY, CDR2 SMNVEV (reference sequence). The CDR3 runs 15 residues. The V end was cut by 4 bases, the J end by 5 bases, with 17 bases between. The CDR3 coding sequence is TGTGCCAGCAGTTCGAGATGGGGGGGATGGACTGAAGCTTTCTTT. The encoded protein is CASSSRWGGWTEAFF.

V and J are TRBV6-1 and TRBJ2-1; TRBD1 matches 9 bases. V was clipped by 4 bases and J by 6 bases; unmatched bases: 7. CDR1 MNHNS and CDR2 SASEGT come from the germline V gene. The CDR3 is made up of 15 amino acids. The CDR3 protein is CASSADRGAVNEQFF. The CDR3 bases are TGTGCCAGCAGTGCCGACAGGGGGGCTGTCAATGAGCAGTTCTTC.

The rearrangement links TRBV6-1 to TRBJ2-3, with 8 bases identical to TRBD2. Trimming took 2 bases from V and 0 from J; bases not matched to a gene: 13. The germline CDR1 and CDR2 sequences are MNHNS and SASEGT. The CDR3 is made up of 19 amino acids. The CDR3: CASSERAVSGGYSTDTQYF. The CDR3 nucleotides are TGTGCCAGCAGTGAACGGGCGGTGAGCGGGGGCTATAGCACAGATACGCAGTATTTT.

This rearrangement joins TRBV28 to TRBJ2-1; TRBD2 matches at 9 bases. V lost 1 base, J lost 7 bases, and 11 bases stayed unmatched. The CDR3 extends over 17 amino acids. Germline V gene sequence: CDR1 MDHEN, CDR2 SYDVKM. CDR3 residues: CASSLSAAGGPQNEQFF. The CDR3, as DNA: TGTGCCAGCAGTTTATCAGCGGCGGGAGGGCCCCAGAATGAGCAGTTCTTC.

J is TRBJ2-3 and V is TRBV11-2; 11 nucleotides align to TRBD1. Trimming cost V 5 bases and J 5 bases; bases outside gene matches: 9. There are 16 residues in the CDR3. Per germline, CDR1 SGHAT and CDR2 FQNNGV. The CDR3, as DNA: TGTGCCAGCAGCCCCTGGACAGGGGGCTTCGGAGATACGCAGTATTTT. It is translated as CASSPWTGGFGDTQYF.

V gene TRBV5-1 combines with J gene TRBJ1-1, with D uncertain. Germline loops: CDR1 SGHRS, CDR2 YFSETQ. Trimming cost V 5 bases and J 10 bases, with 18 bases left between them. The CDR3 sequence is 13 residues long. In DNA, the CDR3 is TGCGCCAGCAGGGATCCAGCCGCGCTAGGAGCTTTCTTT. This encodes CASRDPAALGAFF.

V usage is TRBV28 and J usage is TRBJ2-1; 9 bases are a match to TRBD2. The length of the CDR3 is 17 residues. Germline CDR1 reads MDHEN; CDR2 reads SYDVKM. V lost 4 bases to trimming and J lost 2 bases; unmatched junction nucleotides: 9. CDR3 sequence: CASSSRLAGLTYNEQFF. In nucleotides, the CDR3 is TGTGCCAGCAGTTCCCGTCTAGCGGGATTAACCTACAATGAGCAGTTCTTC.

This clone was seen only a few times. The chain is built from TRBV6-6 and TRBJ1-1; unclear D gene. Between the trimmed V and J ends, which lost 0 bases and 4 bases, there was a span of 12 bases. The CDR3 runs 15 residues. In germline, CDR1 is MNHNY, CDR2 SVGAGI (reference sequence). The CDR3 sequence: CASSYSKTGPTEAFF. The DNA for the CDR3 is TGTGCCAGCAGTTACTCGAAAACGGGTCCCACTGAAGCTTTCTTT.

The genes are TRBV19 and TRBJ2-7; the match to TRBD2 covers 10 bases. V lost 3 bases to trimming and J lost 7 bases; unmatched junction nucleotides: 3. The CDR3 consists of 13 residues. Germline lookup yields CDR1 LNHDA and CDR2 SQIVND (reference sequence). CDR3 residues: CASSMTTSGEQYF. CDR3 coding DNA: TGTGCCAGTAGTATGACGACTAGCGGGGAGCAGTACTTC.

The chain joins TRBV7-6 to TRBJ2-1, with 7 positions matching TRBD1. The germline gives CDR1 SGHVS, CDR2 FNYEAQ. The V segment lost 10 bases and the J segment 7 bases; nucleotides outside the gene matches: 10. The CDR3 loop spans 13 amino acids. DNA for the CDR3: TGTGCCACCTCGACAGGGAGAAGAAATGAGCAGTTCTTC. Translating gives CATSTGRRNEQFF.

The CDR3: CAISDPGQSSYEQYF. As DNA, the CDR3 is TGTGCCATCAGTGATCCTGGACAGAGCTCCTACGAGCAGTACTTC. The chain employs TRBV10-3 and TRBJ2-7, with D possibly TRBD1 on 6 matching bases. The CDR3 length is 15 residues. V dropped 3 bases and J dropped 0 bases, with 12 bases sitting between them. Germline V CDR1 and CDR2: ENHRY, SYGVKD.

This sequence joins TRBV5-1 and TRBJ2-4, with 8 bases lining up with TRBD2. CDR1 SGHRS and CDR2 YFSETQ come from the germline V gene. Trimming took 4 bases from V and 3 from J; bases not matched to a gene: 6. The CDR3 spans 15 residues. The CDR3 spells CASSKSGGGKNIQYF. Written as DNA, the CDR3 is TGCGCCAGCAGCAAGAGCGGGGGAGGCAAAAACATTCAGTACTTC. Complete variable domain (other parts from reference TRBV5-1 and TRBJ2-4): KAGVTQTPRYLIKTRGQQVTLSCSPISGHRSVSWYQQTPGQGLQFLFEYFSETQRNKGNFPGRFSGRQFSNSRSEMNVSTLELGDSALYLCASSKSGGGKNIQYFGAGTRLSVL.

As regards this clone: One end of the junction is discordant with germline, which a read error may explain. This sequence joins TRBV2 and TRBJ2-7; D might be TRBD1 (5 bases). Germline CDR1 reads SNHLY; CDR2 reads FYNNEI. The CDR3 is 11 residues long. In nucleotides, the CDR3 is TGTGCCAGCAGTGAAAGGGGCAGTATGGACTTC. Its protein product is CASSERGSMDF.

The chain is built from TRBV19 and TRBJ2-7, with 10 bases that match TRBD2. There are 16 residues in the CDR3. Germline CDR1 reads LNHDA; CDR2 reads SQIVND (reference sequence). With 7 bases clipped from V and 3 bases from J, the junction kept 12 bases outside the gene matches. The CDR3 nucleotides read TGTGCCAGTATAGGACTAGCGGCCAATGGCGTCTACGAGCAGTACTTC. Translating it yields CASIGLAANGVYEQYF.

The chain carries TRBV19 and TRBJ2-7; TRBD1 aligns across 9 bases. This CDR3 is 15 amino acids long. The ends lost 4 bases at V and 2 bases at J; junction bases unmatched: 6. Germline CDR1 reads LNHDA; CDR2 reads SQIVND (reference sequence). This chain's CDR3 is CASSTGTGRAYEQYF. For the CDR3, the DNA is TGTGCCAGTAGTACTGGGACAGGGCGAGCCTACGAGCAGTACTTC. Using reference TRBV19 and TRBJ2-7 for the parts outside the CDR3, the full variable domain is DGGITQSPKYLFRKEGQNVTLSCEQNLNHDAMYWYRQDPGQGLRLIYYSQIVNDFQKGDIAEGYSVSREKKESFPLTVTSAQKNPTAFYLCASSTGTGRAYEQYFGPGTRLTVT.

This chain joins TRBV28 and TRBJ2-1; weak D call: TRBD2 (5 bases). Trimming shortened V by 1 base and J by 7 bases, and 11 bases separated the two germline ends. Germline V gene sequence: CDR1 MDHEN, CDR2 SYDVKM. CDR3 length: 14 residues. CDR3 residues: CASSLSGSGNEQFF. CDR3 DNA: TGTGCCAGCAGTTTATCAGGATCGGGGAATGAGCAGTTCTTC. Supplemented by reference TRBV28 and TRBJ2-1, the full variable domain reads DVKVTQSSRYLVKRTGEKVFLECVQDMDHENMFWYRQDPGLGLRLIYFSYDVKMKEKGDIPEGYSVSREKKERFSLILESASTNQTSMYLCASSLSGSGNEQFFGPGTRLTVL.